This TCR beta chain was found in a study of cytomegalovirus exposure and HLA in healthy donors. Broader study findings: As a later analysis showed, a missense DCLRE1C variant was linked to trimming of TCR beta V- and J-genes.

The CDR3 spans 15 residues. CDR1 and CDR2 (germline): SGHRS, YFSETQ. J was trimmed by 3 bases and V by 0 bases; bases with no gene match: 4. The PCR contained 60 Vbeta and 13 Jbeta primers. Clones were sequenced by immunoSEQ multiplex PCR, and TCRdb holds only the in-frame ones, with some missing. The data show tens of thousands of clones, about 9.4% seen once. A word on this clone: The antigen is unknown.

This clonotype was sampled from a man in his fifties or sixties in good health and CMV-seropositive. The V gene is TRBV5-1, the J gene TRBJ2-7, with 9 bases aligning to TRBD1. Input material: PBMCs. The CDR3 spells CASSLAMDRGYEQYF. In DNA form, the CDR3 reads TGCGCCAGCAGCTTGGCCATGGACAGGGGCTACGAGCAGTACTTC.